A selection of T cell receptor beta chains follows, all from one sample in a study of naive and memory T cell subsets. MiXCR, applied by TCRdb to the UMI-ligation and nested PCR reads, yields one record per CDR3 protein. The sample holds about 90,000 distinct CDR3 sequences, about 7% seen once. The material sequenced was central memory CD4+ T cells from blood. These receptors originate from a human donor in good health. Both conserved end residues are part of each CDR3.

cdr3_aa	j_call	v_call
CASKGQGGKKTEAFF	TRBJ1-1	TRBV10-3
CATGALALELFF	TRBJ2-2	TRBV10-3
CASQGDSGSTDTQYF	TRBJ2-3	TRBV10-3
CAISEQLGQNTEAFF	TRBJ1-1	TRBV10-3
CASSFHRVGGADTQYF	TRBJ2-3	TRBV11-2
CASSPRQGSWNSPLHF	TRBJ1-6	TRBV6-2/TRBV6-3
CASNPKGGGAYEQYF	TRBJ2-7	TRBV2
CASSWAGRSYNEQFF	TRBJ2-1	TRBV12-3/TRBV12-4
CASSTPPGEQFF	TRBJ2-1	TRBV6-2/TRBV6-3
CASSAGQGIEEQFF	TRBJ2-1	TRBV11-2
CASSSTGVKETQYF	TRBJ2-5	TRBV12-3/TRBV12-4
CASSPTGHTRETQYF	TRBJ2-5	TRBV18
CASSQGWNSPLHF	TRBJ1-6	TRBV3-1
CASSWDTRSFNTEAFF	TRBJ1-1	TRBV7-9
CASSQDRGVQPQHF	TRBJ1-5	TRBV27
CSAASPDTQYF	TRBJ2-3	TRBV20-1
CASSLSGELFF	TRBJ2-2	TRBV5-6
CASRRTRVNSPLHF	TRBJ1-6	TRBV7-2
CASSSGTSGVTDTQYF	TRBJ2-3	TRBV7-9
CASSQLGLRDEQFF	TRBJ2-1	TRBV4-1
CSATAGGVDYEQYF	TRBJ2-7	TRBV20-1
CASSIGGNYGYTF	TRBJ1-2	TRBV19
CASSLNGYTF	TRBJ1-2	TRBV12-3/TRBV12-4
CASRPASTNTGELFF	TRBJ2-2	TRBV2
CASSQGQINSGANVLTF	TRBJ2-6	TRBV14
CASSEGWGGPYYNEQFF	TRBJ2-1	TRBV6-1
CASSLAPAGTYNEQFF	TRBJ2-1	TRBV7-6
CASEPSGRAYTGELFF	TRBJ2-2	TRBV12-3/TRBV12-4
CASSLGDSGANVLTF	TRBJ2-6	TRBV12-3/TRBV12-4
CSASRTGAGNTEAFF	TRBJ1-1	TRBV20-1
CASRGSAGSTDTQYF	TRBJ2-3	TRBV5-1
CSARRQGNTGELFF	TRBJ2-2	TRBV20-1
CASSRGTETYNEQFF	TRBJ2-1	TRBV7-9
CASARLAGGPNTGELFF	TRBJ2-2	TRBV5-1
CASKLGQGTGSPYAEAFF	TRBJ1-1	TRBV2
CATSISETQYF	TRBJ2-5	TRBV15
CASSSRPAQTDTQYF	TRBJ2-3	TRBV7-2
CASSQVAFLGQGGEKLFF	TRBJ1-4	TRBV4-1
CATSDPGTVYGYTF	TRBJ1-2	TRBV24-1
CASSLAGTSQTQYF	TRBJ2-5	TRBV7-2
CASSQDGALAREQFF	TRBJ2-1	TRBV4-2
CASSYFGGQGAGRGYTF	TRBJ1-2	TRBV6-5
CASRRGPVGSYEQYF	TRBJ2-7	TRBV12-3/TRBV12-4
CASSSRQNSPLHF	TRBJ1-6	TRBV11-3
CASSWTGTDNEQFF	TRBJ2-1	TRBV28
CASSLVGAGYGYTF	TRBJ1-2	TRBV5-5
CASRTFSRDPTQYF	TRBJ2-3	TRBV27
CSVEDRGANTEAFF	TRBJ1-1	TRBV29-1
CASSLTGGPNYGYTF	TRBJ1-2	TRBV27
CASSWDRGTEAFF	TRBJ1-1	TRBV6-2/TRBV6-3
CASLNRRGPSNQPQHF	TRBJ1-5	TRBV6-6
CASSHAISGSLTDTQYF	TRBJ2-3	TRBV4-3
CSARQSGSRGVFF	TRBJ1-1	TRBV20-1
CASSREPGTRDEQYF	TRBJ2-7	TRBV5-5
CASRRNGEAFF	TRBJ1-1	TRBV3-1
CASSANRGNTEAFF	TRBJ1-1	TRBV12-3/TRBV12-4
CASSFPGTGNYGYTF	TRBJ1-2	TRBV6-6